This TCR beta chain was obtained from a study of STAT5B mutations in CD4+ large granular lymphocyte leukemia. Sequencing used immunoSEQ multiplex PCR; TCRdb keeps in-frame clones, though not all of them. The sample holds 24,000 or so clones, about 70% seen once. Germline CDR1 reads SEHNR; CDR2 reads FQNEAQ (reference sequence). V was clipped by 5 bases and J by 0 bases; unmatched bases: 4. This CDR3 has 16 amino acids. This clone appeared a few times. The sequence derives from a human donor in good health. Material: CD4+ T cells from blood buffy coats. The chain joins TRBV7-9 to TRBJ2-5, with TRBD2 matching over 12 bases. For the CDR3, the DNA is TGTGCCAGCAGCCTACTAGCGGGAGGTAACCAAGAGACCCAGTACTTC. Translated: CASSLLAGGNQETQYF. The full variable domain, its missing parts supplied by reference TRBV7-9 and TRBJ2-5, is DTGVSQNPRHKITKRGQNVTFRCDPISEHNRLYWYRQTLGQGPEFLTYFQNEAQLEKSRLLSDRFSAERPKGSFSTLEIQRTEQGDSAMYLCASSLLAGGNQETQYFGPGTRLLVL.